This T cell receptor beta chain stems from a study of cytomegalovirus exposure and HLA in healthy donors. PCR employed 60 Vbeta and 13 Jbeta primers. TCRdb keeps only in-frame clones here, not all; method: immunoSEQ multiplex PCR. The sample lists 85,000 to 110,000 clones; 76% were seen once. This clone has just one count. The antigen is not known. Study-wide points: As a later analysis showed, a missense DCLRE1C variant was linked to trimming of TCR beta V- and J-genes. Immune exposure information comprised only CMV serostatus. In a later analysis, several top co-occurrence clusters appeared linked to parvovirus B19, influenza, CMV and Epstein-Barr virus. In a later analysis, at a false discovery rate of 0.05, 15,000 to 20,000 TCR beta sequences were associated with HLA alleles.

Germline loops: CDR1 SGHTA, CDR2 FQGNSA. This CDR3 spans 11 amino acids. V gave up 1 base and J gave up 12 bases, with 10 bases separating them. This sequence joins TRBV7-2 and TRBJ2-7; D unresolved. The specimen was PBMCs. This clonotype was obtained from a woman between 18 and 29 years old in good health and CMV-seropositive. The CDR3 here is CASSLGARPYF. The DNA for the CDR3 is TGTGCCAGCAGCTTAGGTGCGCGGCCGTACTTC.